One and the same sample provided the 15 T cell receptor beta chains below, sequenced in a study of early T cells in non-severe SARS-CoV-2 infection. Using its own MiXCR run on the 5' RACE reads, TCRdb lists one record per CDR3 protein. The sample carries 98,000 or so distinct CDR3 sequences, approximately 11% recorded once. The sequenced material came from whole blood. The receptors originated from an adult who was a healthcare worker with PCR-confirmed SARS-CoV-2 infection or an uninfected control (not recorded which).

The chain is built from TRBV7-9 and TRBJ2-5; TRBD2 matches at 8 bases. CDR3 length: 16 residues. Germline-derived CDR1 and CDR2 are SEHNR and FQNEAQ (reference sequence). Trimming removed 1 base from V and 2 bases from J; junction bases left unmatched: 6. The CDR3 coding sequence is TGTGCCAGCAGCTTAGGAAGGGCTAGCGGGCAAGAGACCCAGTACTTC. Its translation is CASSLGRASGQETQYF.

Here the CDR3 DNA reads TGCAGTGCTAAGAGGCAGGGGGTCCACGAGCAGTACTTC. Its translation is CSAKRQGVHEQYF. This rearrangement joins TRBV20-1 to TRBJ2-7; 7 bases line up with TRBD1. Germline V gene sequence: CDR1 DFQATT, CDR2 SNEGSKA (reference sequence). The V and J ends lost 4 bases and 5 bases, in that order; junction bases with no gene match: 8. The CDR3 is 13 amino acids.

This clonotype was recorded at least ten times. The V and J genes are TRBV4-1 and TRBJ2-4; 8 bases are shared with TRBD1. The germline gives CDR1 MGHRA, CDR2 YSYEKL. The CDR3 sequence is 17 residues long. The junction had 10 bases not matched to a gene; V was cut back by 1 base and J by 5 bases. Here the CDR3 reads CASSQGRQGALQNIQYF. The CDR3 nucleotides read TGCGCCAGCAGCCAAGGTCGGCAGGGGGCGCTCCAAAACATTCAGTACTTC.

V usage is TRBV11-1 and J usage is TRBJ1-2; 9 nucleotides align to TRBD1. Germline CDR1 reads SGHAT; CDR2 reads FQDESV (reference sequence). With V trimmed by 1 base and J by 3 bases, 6 bases remained unmatched. CDR3 length: 16 amino acids. For the CDR3, the DNA is TGTGCCAGCAGCTTAGGAGGACAGGGGCCTTACTATGGCTACACCTTC. It is translated as CASSLGGQGPYYGYTF.

This clonotype was found a few times. The chain links TRBV28 to TRBJ1-1; D not certain. V lost 6 bases to trimming and J lost 1 base, with 9 bases between them. The CDR3 spans 13 residues. Germline-derived CDR1 and CDR2 are MDHEN and SYDVKM. This CDR3 is CASRPTANTEAFF. The CDR3 bases are TGTGCCAGCAGGCCTACAGCGAACACTGAAGCTTTCTTT. The full variable domain, in which reference TRBV28 and TRBJ1-1 provide the parts outside the CDR3, is DVKVTQSSRYLVKRTGEKVFLECVQDMDHENMFWYRQDPGLGLRLIYFSYDVKMKEKGDIPEGYSVSREKKERFSLILESASTNQTSMYLCASRPTANTEAFFGQGTRLTVV.

This clonotype showed up just a few times. The CDR3: CASSQEQGAQGYGYTF. As DNA, the CDR3 is TGCGCCAGCAGCCAAGAGCAGGGGGCGCAGGGCTATGGCTACACCTTC. The J gene is TRBJ1-2, the V gene TRBV4-1; 8 positions match TRBD1. Germline loops: CDR1 MGHRA, CDR2 YSYEKL. The V segment lost 0 bases and the J segment 4 bases; nucleotides outside the gene matches: 7. This CDR3 spans 16 amino acids.

The V call is TRBV7-2, the J call TRBJ1-2; D not resolved. With 0 bases removed from V and 4 bases from J, the gap between germline ends came to 6 bases. The germline gives CDR1 SGHTA, CDR2 FQGNSA. The CDR3 is 13 amino acids. This CDR3 is CASSLAALYGYTF. The CDR3 DNA sequence: TGTGCCAGCAGCTTAGCCGCGCTCTATGGCTACACCTTC.

The table lists this clonotype with many counts. V gene TRBV10-3 combines with J gene TRBJ1-1, with D possibly matching TRBD1 (6 bases). This CDR3 is built from 15 residues. The V end was cut by 2 bases, the J end by 4 bases, with 14 bases between. Germline V gene lookup returns CDR1 ENHRY and CDR2 SYGVKD. As DNA, the CDR3 is TGTGCCATCAGTGAGCGGGGGGGCTCGGTCACTGAAGCTTTCTTT. Amino acid sequence: CAISERGGSVTEAFF.

This clonotype came up a few times. The chain carries TRBV12-3 or TRBV12-4 and TRBJ2-3; 14 nucleotides match TRBD2. CDR3 size: 17 residues. V dropped 3 bases and J dropped 0; count of bases not matched to a gene: 2. CDR3 protein: CASSLGLAGVSTDTQYF. The DNA for the CDR3 is TGTGCCAGCAGTTTGGGACTAGCGGGAGTGAGCACAGATACGCAGTATTTT.

This clonotype was counted a few times. The V gene is TRBV9, the J gene TRBJ2-7; D is perhaps TRBD1 (6 bases). CDR3 length: 14 amino acids. The germline CDR1 and CDR2 sequences are SGDLS and YYNGEE. Trimming took off 0 bases at V and 4 bases at J, with 11 bases between the two ends. CDR3 amino acids: CASSVGGQPYEQYF. The CDR3 nucleotides read TGTGCCAGCAGCGTAGGAGGACAGCCTTACGAGCAGTACTTC.

The chain carries TRBV15 and TRBJ2-2; tentatively, D is TRBD2 (5 bases). V lost 8 bases to trimming and J lost 3 bases, with 10 bases between them. The germline V gene encodes CDR1 LNHNV and CDR2 YYDKDF (reference sequence). The CDR3 is 13 amino acids. The CDR3 region has the DNA TGTGCCACCGGTGGGGAGTACACCGGGGAGCTGTTTTTT. It translates to CATGGEYTGELFF.

The chain recombines TRBV4-1 with TRBJ2-7; no clear D gene. The V gene lost 0 bases and the J gene lost 3 bases, with 12 bases spanning the gap. Germline V lookup: CDR1 MGHRA, CDR2 YSYEKL. The length of the CDR3 is 15 residues. CDR3 amino acids: CASSQERHAHYEQYF. For the CDR3, the DNA is TGCGCCAGCAGCCAAGAACGTCACGCACACTACGAGCAGTACTTC.

This clonotype was detected a few times. The chain has TRBV28 and TRBJ1-2, with no clear D. Germline V lookup: CDR1 MDHEN, CDR2 SYDVKM. The CDR3 covers 12 residues. The V end was cut by 8 bases, the J end by 1 base, with 8 bases between. For the CDR3, the DNA is TGTGCCAGCGGAATGAGTAACTATGGCTACACCTTC. Amino acid sequence: CASGMSNYGYTF.

Turning to this clonotype: It may be a read error: a sequence one base away is much more abundant. As the CDR3 is not closed by the conserved phenylalanine or tryptophan, this likely results from a read error. The rearrangement links TRBV2 to TRBJ2-7; TRBD1 matches 11 bases. The V and J ends lost 8 bases and 7 bases, in that order; junction bases with no gene match: 7. CDR3 size: 13 residues. The germline V gene encodes CDR1 SNHLY and CDR2 FYNNEI. DNA of the CDR3: TGTGCCAGCCTAGGACAGGGGGCGCCTGAGCAGTACCTC. Protein sequence: CASLGQGAPEQYL.

The V call is TRBV5-4, the J call TRBJ2-3; 8 bases line up with TRBD2. Trimming removed 0 bases from V and 4 bases from J; junction bases left unmatched: 4. The CDR3 totals 15 residues. Per germline, CDR1 SGHNT and CDR2 YYREEE (reference sequence). In DNA, the CDR3 is TGTGCCAGCAGCTTGGAGGGGACTAGGGCAGATACGCAGTATTTT. The encoded protein is CASSLEGTRADTQYF.